This TCR beta chain was sequenced during a study of CD8 T cells in ankylosing spondylitis (dated by TCRdb to about 2017). Concerning the study at large: To find TCR variants linked to disease, the study profiled T cell receptor beta repertoires in ankylosing spondylitis patients and healthy donors. In total, the full study cohort was made up of roughly 110 healthy donors and 25 ankylosing spondylitis patients. Peripheral blood was sampled, and synovial fluid was also collected from ankylosing spondylitis patients. What the research found in general, with its limitations: The disease-linked clones had a CD8+ phenotype and were found at relatively low frequencies in peripheral blood. Some TCR beta motif variants had previously been reported in synovial fluid and blood of reactive arthritis patients, which suggested common disease-initiation mechanisms. A TCR beta motif of eight highly homologous amino acid variants appeared characteristic of blood from ankylosing spondylitis patients. According to the report, matched synovial fluid samples from ankylosing spondylitis patients were significantly enriched for the disease-linked clones.

Sequenced using an Illumina HiSeq 2500. TCR beta libraries were prepared by quantitative 5'-RACE with molecular barcodes. In the original analysis: To identify disease-linked TCR variants, a new computational method was used, one built on a probabilistic model of VDJ rearrangement. The public reads were run again by TCRdb, first through fastp at Q25 and then through MiXCR, and only productive beta chains were kept. Identical CDR3 protein sequences are pooled into one entry, listed with their most common genes and DNA. The V and J calls shown here were made by TCRdb, not taken from the authors' results. This sample gives around 130,000 distinct CDR3 sequences in total; approximately 13% of them show up just once. Around 3% of the sample is taken by the ten largest. This clonotype has only a few counts. Its antigen has not been determined. Base-call qualities are not available, and no considerably larger clone is one nucleotide away.

The CDR3 covers 17 residues, taking in both the cysteine and the phenylalanine. The only DNA kept is the CDR3, 51 bases in frame from the first base. Based on the germline V gene (reference sequence), the CDR1 and CDR2 sequences are SEHNR and FQNEAQ. The V end gives up 5 bases and the J end 8 bases, leaving 17 bases in the junction not matched to a gene. The V gene is TRBV7-9 and the J gene is TRBJ2-1, with 8 central nucleotides matching TRBD1. What was sequenced was blood, either unsorted or a sorted T cell fraction (not recorded which). This TCR was sampled from a female donor with ankylosing spondylitis or in good health (not recorded which). CDR3 loop: CASSLLPGQGKFDEQFF. The nucleotide sequence is TGTGCCAGCAGCCTGCTACCCGGACAGGGAAAATTCGATGAGCAGTTCTTC.